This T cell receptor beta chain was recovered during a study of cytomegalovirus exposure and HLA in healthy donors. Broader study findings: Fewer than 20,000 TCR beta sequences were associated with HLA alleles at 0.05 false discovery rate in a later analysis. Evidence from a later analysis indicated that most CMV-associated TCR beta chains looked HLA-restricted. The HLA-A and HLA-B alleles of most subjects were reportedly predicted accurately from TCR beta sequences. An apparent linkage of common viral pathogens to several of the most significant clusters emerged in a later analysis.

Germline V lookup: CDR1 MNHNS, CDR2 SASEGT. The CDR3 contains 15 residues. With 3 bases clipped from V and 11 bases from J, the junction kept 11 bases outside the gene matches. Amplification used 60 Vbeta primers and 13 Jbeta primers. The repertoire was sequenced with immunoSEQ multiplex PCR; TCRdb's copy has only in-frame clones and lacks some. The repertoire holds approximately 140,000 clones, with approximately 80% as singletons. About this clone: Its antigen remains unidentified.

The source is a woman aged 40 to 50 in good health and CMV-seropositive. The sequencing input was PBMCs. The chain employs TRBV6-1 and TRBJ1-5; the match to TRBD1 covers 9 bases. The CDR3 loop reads CASSDAGTGSKAQHF. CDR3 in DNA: TGTGCCAGCAGTGACGCCGGGACAGGGTCAAAGGCCCAGCATTTT.